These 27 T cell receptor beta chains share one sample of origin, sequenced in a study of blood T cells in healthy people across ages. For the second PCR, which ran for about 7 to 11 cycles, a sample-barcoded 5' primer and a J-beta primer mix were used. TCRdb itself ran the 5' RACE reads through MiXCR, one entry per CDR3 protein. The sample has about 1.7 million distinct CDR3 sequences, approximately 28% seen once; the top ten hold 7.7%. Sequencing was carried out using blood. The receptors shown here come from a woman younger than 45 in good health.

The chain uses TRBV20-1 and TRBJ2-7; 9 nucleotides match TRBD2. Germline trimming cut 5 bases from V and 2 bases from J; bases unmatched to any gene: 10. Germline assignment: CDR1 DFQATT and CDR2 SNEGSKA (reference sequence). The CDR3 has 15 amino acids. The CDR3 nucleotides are TGCAGTGCTGCGGATGGGGCTAGCGGGACCTACGAGCAGTACTTC. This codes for CSAADGASGTYEQYF.

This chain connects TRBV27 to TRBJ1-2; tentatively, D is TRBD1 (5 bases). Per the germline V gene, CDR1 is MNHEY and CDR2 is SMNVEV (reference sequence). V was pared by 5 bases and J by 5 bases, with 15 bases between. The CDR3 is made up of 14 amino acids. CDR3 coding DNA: TGTGCCAGCAGTATGGGGCGGAGCAATTATGGCTACACCTTC. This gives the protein CASSMGRSNYGYTF.

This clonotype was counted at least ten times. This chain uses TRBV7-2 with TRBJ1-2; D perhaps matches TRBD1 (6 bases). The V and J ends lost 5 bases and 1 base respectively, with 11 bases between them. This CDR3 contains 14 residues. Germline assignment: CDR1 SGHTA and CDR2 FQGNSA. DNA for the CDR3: TGTGCCAGCAGCCCGGACAGATTTAACTATGGCTACACCTTC. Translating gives CASSPDRFNYGYTF.

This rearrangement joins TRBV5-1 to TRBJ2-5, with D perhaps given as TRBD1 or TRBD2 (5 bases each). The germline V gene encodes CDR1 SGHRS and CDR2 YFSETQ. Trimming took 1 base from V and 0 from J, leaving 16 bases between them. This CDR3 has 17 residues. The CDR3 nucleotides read TGCGCCAGCAGCTTGAAACGAGGGGCCACGTACCAAGAGACCCAGTACTTC. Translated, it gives CASSLKRGATYQETQYF.

CDR3 region: CASSQDANYGYTF. CDR3 coding DNA: TGTGCCAGCAGCCAAGATGCCAACTATGGCTACACCTTC. The chain uses TRBV14 and TRBJ1-2; D is undetermined. Trimming shortened V by 0 bases and J by 2 bases, and 4 bases separated the two germline ends. CDR1 and CDR2 from the germline V gene are SGHDN and FVKESK. This CDR3 is 13 amino acids long. Full variable domain (rest looked up from reference TRBV14 and TRBJ1-2): EAGVTQFPSHSVIEKGQTVTLRCDPISGHDNLYWYRRVMGKEIKFLLHFVKESKQDESGMPNNRFLAERTGGTYSTLKVQPAELEDSGVYFCASSQDANYGYTFGSGTRLTVV.

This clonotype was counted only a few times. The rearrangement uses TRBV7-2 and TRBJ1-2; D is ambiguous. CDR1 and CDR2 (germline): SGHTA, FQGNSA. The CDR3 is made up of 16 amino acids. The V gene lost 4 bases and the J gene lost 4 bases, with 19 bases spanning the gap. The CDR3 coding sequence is TGTGCCAGCAGCTCATCCCCGACGGACCAGACCTATGGCTACACCTTC. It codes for CASSSSPTDQTYGYTF.

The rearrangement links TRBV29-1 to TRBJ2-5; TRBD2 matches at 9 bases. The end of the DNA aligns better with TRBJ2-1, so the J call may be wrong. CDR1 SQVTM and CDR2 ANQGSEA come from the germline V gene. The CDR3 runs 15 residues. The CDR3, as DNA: TGCAGCGTTGTTTTAGCGGGAGCTAACCAAGAGACCCAGTTCTTC. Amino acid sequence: CSVVLAGANQETQFF.

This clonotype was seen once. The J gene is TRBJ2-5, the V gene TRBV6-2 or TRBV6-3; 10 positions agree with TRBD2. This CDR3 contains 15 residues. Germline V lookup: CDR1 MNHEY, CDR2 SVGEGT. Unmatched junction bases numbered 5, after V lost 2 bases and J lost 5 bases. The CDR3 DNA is TGTGCCAGCAGTTACGAGCGGGGGGGCGGGGAGACCCAGTACTTC. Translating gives CASSYERGGGETQYF.

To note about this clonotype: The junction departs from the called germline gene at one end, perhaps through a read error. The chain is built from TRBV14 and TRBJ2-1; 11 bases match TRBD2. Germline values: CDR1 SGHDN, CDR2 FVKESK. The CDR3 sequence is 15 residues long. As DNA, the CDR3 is TGTGCCGGCAGCCAACTAGCGGGAGTGGGGAATGAGCAGTTCTTC. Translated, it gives CAGSQLAGVGNEQFF.

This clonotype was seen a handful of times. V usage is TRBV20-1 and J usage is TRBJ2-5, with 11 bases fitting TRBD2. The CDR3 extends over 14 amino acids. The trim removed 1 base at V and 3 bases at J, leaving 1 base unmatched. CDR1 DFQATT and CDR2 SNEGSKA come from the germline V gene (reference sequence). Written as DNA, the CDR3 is TGCAGTGCTAGAGCGACTAGCGGGGAAGAGACCCAGTACTTC. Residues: CSARATSGEETQYF.

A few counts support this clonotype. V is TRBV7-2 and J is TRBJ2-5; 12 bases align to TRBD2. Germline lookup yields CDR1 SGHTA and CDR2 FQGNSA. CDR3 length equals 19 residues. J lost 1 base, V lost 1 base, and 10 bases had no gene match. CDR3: CASSLVPPGLAGSQETQYF. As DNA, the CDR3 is TGTGCCAGCAGCTTAGTCCCTCCCGGACTAGCGGGGTCCCAAGAGACCCAGTACTTC. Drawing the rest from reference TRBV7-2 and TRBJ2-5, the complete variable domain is GAGVSQSPSNKVTEKGKDVELRCDPISGHTALYWYRQSLGQGLEFLIYFQGNSAPDKSGLPSDRFSAERTGGSVSTLTIQRTQQEDSAVYLCASSLVPPGLAGSQETQYFGPGTRLLVL.

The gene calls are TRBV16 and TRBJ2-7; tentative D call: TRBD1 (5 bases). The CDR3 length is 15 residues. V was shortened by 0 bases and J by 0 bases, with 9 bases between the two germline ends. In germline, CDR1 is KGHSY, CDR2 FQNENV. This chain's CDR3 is CASSQSWTSSYEQYF. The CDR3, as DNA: TGTGCCAGCAGCCAATCCTGGACAAGCTCCTACGAGCAGTACTTC.

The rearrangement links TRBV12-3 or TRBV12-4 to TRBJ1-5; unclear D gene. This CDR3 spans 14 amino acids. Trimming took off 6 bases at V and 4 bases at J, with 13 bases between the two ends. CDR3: CASSPGRANQPQHF. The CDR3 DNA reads TGTGCCAGCAGCCCTGGGAGAGCAAATCAGCCCCAGCATTTT.

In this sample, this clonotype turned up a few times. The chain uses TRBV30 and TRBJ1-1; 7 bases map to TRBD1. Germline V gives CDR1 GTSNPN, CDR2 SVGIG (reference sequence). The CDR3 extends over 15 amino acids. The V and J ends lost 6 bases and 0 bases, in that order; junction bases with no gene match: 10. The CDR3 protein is CACQRPGQMNTEAFF. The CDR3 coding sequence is TGTGCCTGTCAACGACCGGGACAGATGAACACTGAAGCTTTCTTT.

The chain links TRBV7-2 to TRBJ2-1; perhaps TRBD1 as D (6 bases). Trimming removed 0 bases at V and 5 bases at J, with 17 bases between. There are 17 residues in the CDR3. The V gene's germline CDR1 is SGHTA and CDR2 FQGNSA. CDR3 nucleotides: TGTGCCAGCAGCTTAGCGCGAGGGACAAGGATCAACAATGAGCAGTTCTTC. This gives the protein CASSLARGTRINNEQFF.

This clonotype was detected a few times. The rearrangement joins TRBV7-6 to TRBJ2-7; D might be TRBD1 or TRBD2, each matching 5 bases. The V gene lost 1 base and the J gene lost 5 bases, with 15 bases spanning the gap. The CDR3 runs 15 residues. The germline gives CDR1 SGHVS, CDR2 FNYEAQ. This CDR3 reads CASSLDGLTANEQYF. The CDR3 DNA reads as TGTGCCAGCAGCTTAGATGGACTGACAGCAAACGAGCAGTACTTC.

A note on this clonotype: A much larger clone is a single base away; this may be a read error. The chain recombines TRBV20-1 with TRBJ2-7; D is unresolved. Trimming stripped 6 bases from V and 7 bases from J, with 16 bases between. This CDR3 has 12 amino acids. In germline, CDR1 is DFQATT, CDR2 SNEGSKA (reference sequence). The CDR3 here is CSANRDLVEQYF. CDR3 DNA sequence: TGCAGTGCCAATCGAGACTTGGTTGAGCAGTACTTC.

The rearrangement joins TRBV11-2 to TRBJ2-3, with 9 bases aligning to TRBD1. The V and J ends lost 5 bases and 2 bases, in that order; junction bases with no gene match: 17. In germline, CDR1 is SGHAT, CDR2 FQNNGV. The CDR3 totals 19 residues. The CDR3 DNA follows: TGTGCCAGCAGCCTTGGGGGGACAGGGCTGTCGAGGGCCACAGATACGCAGTATTTT. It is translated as CASSLGGTGLSRATDTQYF.

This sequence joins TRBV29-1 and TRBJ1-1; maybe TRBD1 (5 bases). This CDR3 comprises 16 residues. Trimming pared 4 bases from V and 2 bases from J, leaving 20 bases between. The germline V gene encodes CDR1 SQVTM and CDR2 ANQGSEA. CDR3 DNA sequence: TGCAGCGTTGTCGGACAAATTCAGGGATATAACACTGAAGCTTTCTTT. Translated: CSVVGQIQGYNTEAFF. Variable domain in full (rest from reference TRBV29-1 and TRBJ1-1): SAVISQKPSRDICQRGTSLTIQCQVDSQVTMMFWYRQQPGQSLTLIATANQGSEATYESGFVIDKFPISRPNLTFSTLTVSNMSPEDSSIYLCSVVGQIQGYNTEAFFGQGTRLTVV.

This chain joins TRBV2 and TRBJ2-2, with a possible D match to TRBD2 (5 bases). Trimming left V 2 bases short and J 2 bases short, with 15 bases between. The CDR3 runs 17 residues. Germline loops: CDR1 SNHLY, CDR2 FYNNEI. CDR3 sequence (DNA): TGTGCCAGCAGTGAATCTCGAGGGCCGATTAACACCGGGGAGCTGTTTTTT. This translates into CASSESRGPINTGELFF. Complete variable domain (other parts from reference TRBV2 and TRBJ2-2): EPEVTQTPSHQVTQMGQEVILRCVPISNHLYFYWYRQILGQKVEFLVSFYNNEISEKSEIFDDQFSVERPDGSNFTLKIRSTKLEDSAMYFCASSESRGPINTGELFFGEGSRLTVL.

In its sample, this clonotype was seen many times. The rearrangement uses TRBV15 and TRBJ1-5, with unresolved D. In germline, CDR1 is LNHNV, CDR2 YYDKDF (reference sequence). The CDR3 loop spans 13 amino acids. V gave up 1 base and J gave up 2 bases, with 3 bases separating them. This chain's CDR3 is CATSRGGNQPQHF. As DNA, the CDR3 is TGTGCCACCAGCAGAGGAGGCAATCAGCCCCAGCATTTT.

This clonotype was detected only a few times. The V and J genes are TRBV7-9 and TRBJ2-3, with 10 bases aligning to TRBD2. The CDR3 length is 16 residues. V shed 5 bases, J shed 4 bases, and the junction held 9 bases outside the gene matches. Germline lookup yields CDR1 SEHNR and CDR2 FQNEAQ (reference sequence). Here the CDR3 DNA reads TGTGCCAGCAGCCCGATGAGCGGGGGGGCCTCAGATACGCAGTATTTT. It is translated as CASSPMSGGASDTQYF.

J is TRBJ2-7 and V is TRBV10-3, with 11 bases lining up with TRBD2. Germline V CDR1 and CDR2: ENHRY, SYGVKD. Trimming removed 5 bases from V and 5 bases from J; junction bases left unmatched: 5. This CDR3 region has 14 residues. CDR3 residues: CAISTTSGGHEQYF. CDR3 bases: TGTGCCATCAGTACCACTAGCGGGGGCCACGAGCAGTACTTC.

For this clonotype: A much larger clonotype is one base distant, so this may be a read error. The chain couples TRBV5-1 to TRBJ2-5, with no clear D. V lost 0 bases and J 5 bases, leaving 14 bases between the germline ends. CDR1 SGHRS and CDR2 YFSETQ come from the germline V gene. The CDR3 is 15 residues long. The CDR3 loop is CASSLADPNVETQYF. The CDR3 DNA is TGCGCCAGCAGCTTGGCCGATCCTAACGTCGAGACCCAGTACTTC. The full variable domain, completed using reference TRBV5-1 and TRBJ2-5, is KAGVTQTPRYLIKTRGQQVTLSCSPISGHRSVSWYQQTPGQGLQFLFEYFSETQRNKGNFPGRFSGRQFSNSRSEMNVSTLELGDSALYLCASSLADPNVETQYFGPGTRLLVL.

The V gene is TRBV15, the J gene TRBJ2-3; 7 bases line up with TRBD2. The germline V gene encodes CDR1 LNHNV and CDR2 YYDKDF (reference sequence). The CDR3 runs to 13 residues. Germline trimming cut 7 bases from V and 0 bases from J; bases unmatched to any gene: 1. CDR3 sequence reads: CATKAGSTDTQYF. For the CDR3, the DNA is TGTGCCACCAAAGCGGGGAGCACAGATACGCAGTATTTT.

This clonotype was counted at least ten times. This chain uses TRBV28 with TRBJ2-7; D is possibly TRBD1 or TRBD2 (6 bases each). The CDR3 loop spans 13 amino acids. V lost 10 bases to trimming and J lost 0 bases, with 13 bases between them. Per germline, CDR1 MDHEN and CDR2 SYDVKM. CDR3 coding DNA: TGTGCCACCCCGGGGGCATACTCCTACGAGCAGTACTTC. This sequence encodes CATPGAYSYEQYF.

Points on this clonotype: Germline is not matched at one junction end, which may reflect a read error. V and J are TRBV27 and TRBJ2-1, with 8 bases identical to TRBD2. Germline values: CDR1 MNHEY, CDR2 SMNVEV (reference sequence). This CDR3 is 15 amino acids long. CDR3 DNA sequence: TGTACCAGCACCCCCAGGTCTAGCGGGTACAATGAGCAGTTCTTC. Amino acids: CTSTPRSSGYNEQFF.